This T cell receptor (beta chain) is from a study of T cells in localized non-small cell lung cancer. Using immunoSEQ multiplex PCR, the repertoire was profiled, and TCRdb retains in-frame clones only, with some absent. The sample consists of about 24,000 clones, more than 90% of them appearing once. Trimming cost V 0 bases and J 4 bases; bases outside gene matches: 5. Germline loops: CDR1 SGHTS, CDR2 YDEGEE. The CDR3 covers 15 residues. The V call is TRBV5-8, the J call TRBJ1-2; 8 bases agree with TRBD1. Sequencing used peripheral blood, obtained before any cancer treatment. The sequence derives from a man aged 40-75 years with stage III squamous cell lung carcinoma. CDR3 residues: CASSLDTGGSYGYTF. The CDR3 DNA reads TGTGCCAGCAGCTTGGATACAGGGGGATCCTATGGCTACACCTTC. Drawing the rest from reference TRBV5-8 and TRBJ1-2, the complete variable domain is EAGVTQSPTHLIKTRGQQATLRCSPISGHTSVYWYQQALGLGLQFLLWYDEGEERNRGNFPPRFSGRQFPNYSSELNVNALELEDSALYLCASSLDTGGSYGYTFGSGTRLTVV.